In this sample, the clone carrying this T cell receptor (beta chain) turned up a few times. The sample is drawn from a study of blood T cell repertoires in COVID-19. Clones were sequenced by immunoSEQ multiplex PCR, and TCRdb holds only the in-frame ones, with some missing. The sample has 300,000 to 350,000 clones, 75% to 95% seen once. CDR1 and CDR2 (germline): LNHDA, SQIVND (reference sequence). This CDR3 has 18 amino acids. Unmatched junction bases numbered 17, after V lost 5 bases and J lost 4 bases. This chain uses TRBV19 with TRBJ1-5, with 7 nucleotides matching TRBD1. The sample comprised peripheral blood. The TCR sequence derives from a woman younger than 45 with COVID-19, enrolled during active disease. Written as DNA, the CDR3 is TGTGCCAGTAGTCCCCCGGGACAGCCCGTTAACCATAATCAGCCCCAGCATTTT. Its translation: CASSPPGQPVNHNQPQHF.